The clone carrying this TCR beta chain has more than one count but fewer than ten. Study processing details: Scientists estimated how many nucleated cells there were by amplifying reference gene primers. Assay used: immunoSEQ multiplex PCR; TCRdb lists only in-frame clones, some missing. V and J calls and clone size are those listed in that table; D and trimming were worked out from the DNA. The table lists roughly 190,000 clones, 86% of them singletons. These data belong to a study of blood T cell repertoires in COVID-19. As for the study in general: The United States, Italy and Spain were the sources of the acute and convalescent COVID-19 samples. From T cells, B-cell-depleted T cells, or PBMCs came the material, which was cDNA or gDNA.

This TCR was recovered from a man between 65 and 85 years old with acute or convalescent COVID-19. The sequenced material came from peripheral blood.

The CDR3 nucleotides read TGTGCCAGCAGCCAAGACAGGAGCTCCTACAATGAGCAGTTCTTC. It is translated as CASSQDRSSYNEQFF. This chain uses TRBV7-9 with TRBJ2-1, with D possibly TRBD1 on 6 matching bases. The V gene's germline CDR1 is SEHNR and CDR2 FQNEAQ (reference sequence). V was pared by 5 bases and J by 0 bases, with 11 bases between. This CDR3 region has 15 residues.